This T cell receptor beta chain was profiled in a study of T-cell memory formation after mild COVID-19. Trimming cost V 0 bases and J 1 base, with 11 bases left between them. The germline CDR1 and CDR2 sequences are SGHRS and YFSETQ. This CDR3 region has 16 residues. With constant-segment primers, 5'RACE yielded cDNA libraries of TCR alpha and TCR beta that carried sample barcodes and UMIs. TCRdb independently ran MiXCR on the 5' RACE reads; one entry per CDR3 protein. The sample holds under 250,000 distinct CDR3 sequences; approximately 10% are singletons and the top ten take around 3.3%. This rearrangement joins TRBV5-1 to TRBJ2-1; tentative D call: TRBD2 (6 bases). The clonotype originates from a man aged 18-30 years who had mild COVID-19 (a few samples of this study predate the infection). Cell type and time point are not known. Sequencing was performed on PBMCs or a T cell subset sorted from them (not recorded which). CDR3 residues: CASSLAWGESYNEQFF. The CDR3 nucleotides read TGCGCCAGCAGCTTGGCCTGGGGGGAATCCTACAATGAGCAGTTCTTC.